This TCR beta chain was observed in a study of beta chain features in type 1 diabetes. This CDR3 spans 12 amino acids. Trimming shortened V by 9 bases and J by 1 base, and 7 bases separated the two germline ends. Germline V lookup: CDR1 SNHLY, CDR2 FYNNEI. Note on this clone: Its antigen is currently unknown.

Study observations and caveats: There was a moderate but significant shortening of TCRB CDR3s in all four CD4+ subsets of Type 1 diabetes patients.

Reverse transcribing all isolated RNA meant expressed TCRB transcripts were sequenced. TCRdb's copy holds only in-frame clones and misses some; the assay was immunoSEQ multiplex PCR. The profile shows around 600,000 clones, around 12% of them singletons. The specimen was naive CD4+ T cells from blood. The TCR was taken from a man aged 30 to 45 with type 1 diabetes. The chain uses TRBV2 and TRBJ1-3; D possibly corresponds to TRBD1 (6 bases). CDR3 bases: TGTGCCAGTACAGGGTCTGGAAACACCATATATTTT. Protein: CASTGSGNTIYF.